This is a list of T cell receptor beta chains from one sample in a study of breast tumors, draining lymph nodes, adjacent tissues. From the multiplex PCR reads, TCRdb called clonotypes with MiXCR, one entry per CDR3 protein. The table includes about 15,000 distinct CDR3 sequences, under 60% detected once. Sequencing used tumor-adjacent breast tissue. The origin of the receptors is a female donor with breast cancer. Some clones in this sample may be carry-over from other donors' samples. The CDR3 runs from the conserved cysteine through the conserved F or W. A D gene is named only where the DNA matches it firmly.

j_call d_call v_call cdr3_aa
TRBJ2-1 TRBD2 TRBV7-2 CASSSWRGAGNEQFF
TRBJ1-6 - TRBV12-3/TRBV12-4 CASSLGYSYNSPLHF
TRBJ2-1 - TRBV12-3/TRBV12-4 CASSNGRNEQFF
TRBJ2-7 TRBD2 TRBV20-1 CSASLPGLREREQYF
TRBJ2-7 - TRBV29-1 CSVGEGRYEQYF
TRBJ2-7 TRBD2 TRBV4-3 CASSHETSGRPRSYEQYF
TRBJ1-5 TRBD1 TRBV5-1 CASSDGTGFNQPQHF
TRBJ2-7 TRBD2 TRBV19 CASSMRGLAGDEQYF
TRBJ2-5 TRBD2 TRBV12-3/TRBV12-4 CASSSSGREAQYF
TRBJ1-6 - TRBV12-3/TRBV12-4 CASSLRLGTEGSNSPLHF
TRBJ1-2 - TRBV6-5 CASSIDSFYGYTF
TRBJ2-5 - TRBV6-2/TRBV6-3 CASRGLGGMAQYF
TRBJ2-3 TRBD2 TRBV9 CASSKRGTSGLTDTQYF
TRBJ1-2 TRBD1 TRBV9 CASSVEGAIGYTF
TRBJ2-2 - TRBV7-2 CASSPQPNTGELLF
TRBJ1-3 - TRBV10-3 CAIRRKTGNTIYF
TRBJ1-4 - TRBV29-1 CSVGIMRGRLAGGEKLFF
TRBJ1-2 - TRBV19 CASSGGGTRANYGYTF
TRBJ1-5 TRBD1 TRBV24-1 CATSARDSIGQPQHF
TRBJ1-3 - TRBV7-9 CASSLAGINTIYF
TRBJ2-1 TRBD2 TRBV7-3 CASSIVAGKYNEQFF
TRBJ2-2 - TRBV6-6 CASSRLEVNTGELLF
TRBJ2-7 - TRBV27 CASSFKREWYEQYF
TRBJ2-3 TRBD2 TRBV30 CAWSGAGGTDTQYF
TRBJ1-2 - TRBV12-3/TRBV12-4 CASSLDRAPNYGYTF
TRBJ2-3 TRBD1 TRBV29-1 CSVGVQGAQDTQYF
TRBJ2-1 TRBD2 TRBV11-2 CASSLMGSGSEQFF
TRBJ1-2 - TRBV4-2 CASSQDGYGYTF
TRBJ2-1 - TRBV29-1 CSVAPRLRNEQFF